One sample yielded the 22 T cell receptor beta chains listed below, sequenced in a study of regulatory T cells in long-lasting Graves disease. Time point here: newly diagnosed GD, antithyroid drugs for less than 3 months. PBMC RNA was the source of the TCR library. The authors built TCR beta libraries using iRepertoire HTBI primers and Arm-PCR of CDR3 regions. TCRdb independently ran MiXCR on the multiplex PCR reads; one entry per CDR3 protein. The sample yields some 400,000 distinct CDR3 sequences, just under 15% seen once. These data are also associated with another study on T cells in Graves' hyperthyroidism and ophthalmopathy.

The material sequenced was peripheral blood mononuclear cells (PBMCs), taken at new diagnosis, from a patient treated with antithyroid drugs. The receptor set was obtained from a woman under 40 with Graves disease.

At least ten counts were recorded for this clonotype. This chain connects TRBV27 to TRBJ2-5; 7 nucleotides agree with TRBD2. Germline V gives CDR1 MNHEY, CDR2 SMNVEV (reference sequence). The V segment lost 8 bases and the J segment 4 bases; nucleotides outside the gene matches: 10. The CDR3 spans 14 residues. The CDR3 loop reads CASGWGGQVETQYF. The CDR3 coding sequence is TGTGCCAGCGGGTGGGGAGGGCAGGTAGAGACCCAGTACTTC.

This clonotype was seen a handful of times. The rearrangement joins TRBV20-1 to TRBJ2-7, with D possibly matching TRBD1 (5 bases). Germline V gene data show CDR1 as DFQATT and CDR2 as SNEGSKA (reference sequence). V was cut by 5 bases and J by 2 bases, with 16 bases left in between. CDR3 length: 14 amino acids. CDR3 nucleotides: TGCAGTGCTCGAATAAACGGACAAGCCTACGAGCAGTACTTC. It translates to CSARINGQAYEQYF.

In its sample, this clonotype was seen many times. The CDR3, as DNA: TGTGCCAGCAGTTACTTAGGACAGGGGCATTCCGAGCAGTACTTC. As protein: CASSYLGQGHSEQYF. The chain has TRBV6-5 and TRBJ2-7; 9 nucleotides agree with TRBD1. The junction had 7 bases not matched to a gene; V was cut back by 1 base and J by 6 bases. The germline gives CDR1 MNHEY, CDR2 SVGAGI. The CDR3 has 15 residues.

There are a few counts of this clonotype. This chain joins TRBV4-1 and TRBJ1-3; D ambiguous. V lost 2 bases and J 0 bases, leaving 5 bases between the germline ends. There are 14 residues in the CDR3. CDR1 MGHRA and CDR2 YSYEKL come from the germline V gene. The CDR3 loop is CASSQWGSGNTIYF. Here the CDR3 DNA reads TGCGCCAGCAGCCAATGGGGCTCTGGAAACACCATATATTTT.

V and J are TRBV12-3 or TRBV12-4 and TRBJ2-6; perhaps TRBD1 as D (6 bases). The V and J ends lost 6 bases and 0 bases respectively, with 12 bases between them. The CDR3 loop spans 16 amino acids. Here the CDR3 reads CASSPQQGSGANVLTF. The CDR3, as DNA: TGTGCCAGCAGCCCCCAACAGGGCTCTGGGGCCAACGTCCTGACTTTC.

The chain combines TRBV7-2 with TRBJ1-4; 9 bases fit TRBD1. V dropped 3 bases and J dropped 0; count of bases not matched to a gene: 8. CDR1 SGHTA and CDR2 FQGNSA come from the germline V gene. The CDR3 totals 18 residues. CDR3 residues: CASSFARQGVTTNEKLFF. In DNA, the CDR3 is TGTGCCAGCAGCTTCGCTCGACAGGGGGTGACAACTAATGAAAAACTGTTTTTT.

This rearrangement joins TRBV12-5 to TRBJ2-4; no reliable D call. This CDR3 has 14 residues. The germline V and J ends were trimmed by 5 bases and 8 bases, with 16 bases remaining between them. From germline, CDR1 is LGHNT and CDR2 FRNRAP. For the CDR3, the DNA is TGTGCTAGTGGTACGGGTTCTCTTGGGGACATTCAGTACTTC. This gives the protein CASGTGSLGDIQYF. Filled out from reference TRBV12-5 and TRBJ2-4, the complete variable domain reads DARVTQTPRHKVTEMGQEVTMRCQPILGHNTVFWYRQTMMQGLELLAYFRNRAPLDDSGMPKDRFSAEMPDATLATLKIQPSEPRDSAVYFCASGTGSLGDIQYFGAGTRLSVL.

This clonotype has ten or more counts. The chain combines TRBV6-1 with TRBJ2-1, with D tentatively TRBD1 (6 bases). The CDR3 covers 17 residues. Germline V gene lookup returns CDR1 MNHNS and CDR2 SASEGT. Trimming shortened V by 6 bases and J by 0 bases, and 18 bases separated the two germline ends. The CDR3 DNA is TGTGCCAGCAGCAGCCTGAAGGGGGTAAGCTCCTACAATGAGCAGTTCTTC. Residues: CASSSLKGVSSYNEQFF.

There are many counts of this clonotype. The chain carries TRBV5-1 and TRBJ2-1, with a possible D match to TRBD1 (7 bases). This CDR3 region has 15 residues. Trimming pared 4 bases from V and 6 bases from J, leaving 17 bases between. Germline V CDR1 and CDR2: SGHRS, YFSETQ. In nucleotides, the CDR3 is TGCGCCAGCAGCGCACACAGGGGAGGCTCCAATGAGCAGTTCTTC. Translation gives CASSAHRGGSNEQFF. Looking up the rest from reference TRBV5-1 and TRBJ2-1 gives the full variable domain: KAGVTQTPRYLIKTRGQQVTLSCSPISGHRSVSWYQQTPGQGLQFLFEYFSETQRNKGNFPGRFSGRQFSNSRSEMNVSTLELGDSALYLCASSAHRGGSNEQFFGPGTRLTVL.

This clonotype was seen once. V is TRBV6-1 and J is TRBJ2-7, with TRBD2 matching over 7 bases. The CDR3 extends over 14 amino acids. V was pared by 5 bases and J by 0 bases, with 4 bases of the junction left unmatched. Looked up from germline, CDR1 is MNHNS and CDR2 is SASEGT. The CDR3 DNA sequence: TGTGCCAGCAGTCGCATAGCGGGCTCCTACGAGCAGTACTTC. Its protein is CASSRIAGSYEQYF.

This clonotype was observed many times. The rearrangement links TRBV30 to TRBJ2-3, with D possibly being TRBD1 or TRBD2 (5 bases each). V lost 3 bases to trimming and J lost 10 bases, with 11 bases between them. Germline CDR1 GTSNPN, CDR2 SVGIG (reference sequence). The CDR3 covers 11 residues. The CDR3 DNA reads TGTGCCTGGAGGGCAATGGGGGCGCAGTATTTT. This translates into CAWRAMGAQYF.

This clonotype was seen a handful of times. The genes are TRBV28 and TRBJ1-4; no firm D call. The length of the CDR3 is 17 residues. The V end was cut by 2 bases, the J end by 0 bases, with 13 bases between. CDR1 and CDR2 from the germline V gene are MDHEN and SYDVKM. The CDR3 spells CASSLGGEFTTNEKLFF. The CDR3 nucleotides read TGTGCCAGCAGTTTAGGTGGGGAATTCACAACTAATGAAAAACTGTTTTTT. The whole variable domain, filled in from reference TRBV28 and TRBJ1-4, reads DVKVTQSSRYLVKRTGEKVFLECVQDMDHENMFWYRQDPGLGLRLIYFSYDVKMKEKGDIPEGYSVSREKKERFSLILESASTNQTSMYLCASSLGGEFTTNEKLFFGSGTQLSVL.

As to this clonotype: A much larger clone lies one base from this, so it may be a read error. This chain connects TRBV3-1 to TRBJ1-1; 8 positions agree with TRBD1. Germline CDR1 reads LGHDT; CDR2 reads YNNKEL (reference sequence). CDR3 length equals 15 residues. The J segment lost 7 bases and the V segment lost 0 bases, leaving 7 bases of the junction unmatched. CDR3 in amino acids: CASSQEWTGTHEAFF. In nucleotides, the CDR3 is TGTGCCAGCAGCCAAGAATGGACAGGGACTCATGAAGCTTTCTTT.

CDR3 sequence reads: CASSGGGELADQFF. The CDR3 DNA follows: TGTGCCAGCAGCGGAGGAGGGGAGCTAGCCGATCAGTTCTTC. The chain couples TRBV5-4 to TRBJ2-1, with D tentatively TRBD2 (6 bases). Trimming pared 4 bases from V and 13 bases from J, leaving 21 bases between. Germline CDR1 SGHNT, CDR2 YYREEE (reference sequence). The CDR3 extends over 14 amino acids.

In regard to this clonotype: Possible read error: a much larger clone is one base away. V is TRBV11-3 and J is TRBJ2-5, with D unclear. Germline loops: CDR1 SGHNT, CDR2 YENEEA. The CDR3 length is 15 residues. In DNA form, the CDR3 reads TGTGCCAGCGGCTTAGAAGGCCAGCCCGGGGAGACCCAGTACTTC. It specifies CASGLEGQPGETQYF. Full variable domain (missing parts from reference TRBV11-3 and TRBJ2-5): EAGVVQSPRYKIIEKKQPVAFWCNPISGHNTLYWYLQNLGQGPELLIRYENEEAVDDSQLPKDRFSAERLKGVDSTLKIQPAELGDSAVYLCASGLEGQPGETQYFGPGTRLLVL.

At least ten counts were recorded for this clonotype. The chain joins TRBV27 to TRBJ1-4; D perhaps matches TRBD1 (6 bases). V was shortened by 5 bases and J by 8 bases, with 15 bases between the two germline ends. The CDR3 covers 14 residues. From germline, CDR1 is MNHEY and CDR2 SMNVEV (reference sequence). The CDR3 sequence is CASSLQGTGEKLFF. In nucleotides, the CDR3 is TGTGCCAGCAGTCTACAGGGTACTGGGGAAAAACTGTTTTTT. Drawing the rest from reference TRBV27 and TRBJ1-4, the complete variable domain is EAQVTQNPRYLITVTGKKLTVTCSQNMNHEYMSWYRQDPGLGLRQIYYSMNVEVTDKGDVPEGYKVSRKEKRNFPLILESPSPNQTSLYFCASSLQGTGEKLFFGSGTQLSVL.

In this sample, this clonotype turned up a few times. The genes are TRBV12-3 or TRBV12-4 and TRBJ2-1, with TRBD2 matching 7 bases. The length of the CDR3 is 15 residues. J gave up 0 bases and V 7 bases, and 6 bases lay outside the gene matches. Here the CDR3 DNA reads TGTGCCAGCACCCCCGGCGGGAGCTCCTACAATGAGCAGTTCTTC. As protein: CASTPGGSSYNEQFF.

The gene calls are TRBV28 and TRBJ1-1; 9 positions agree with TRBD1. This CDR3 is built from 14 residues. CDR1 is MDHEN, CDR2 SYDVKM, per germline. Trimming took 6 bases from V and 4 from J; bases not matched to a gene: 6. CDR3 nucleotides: TGTGCCAGCAGGGCCGGGACAGGGACCACTGAAGCTTTCTTT. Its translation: CASRAGTGTTEAFF.

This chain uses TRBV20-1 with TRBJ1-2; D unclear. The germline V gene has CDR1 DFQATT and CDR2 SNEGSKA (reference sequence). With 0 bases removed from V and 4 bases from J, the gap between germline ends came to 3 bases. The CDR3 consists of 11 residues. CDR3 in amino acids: CSARDFYGYTF. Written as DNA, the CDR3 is TGCAGTGCTAGAGATTTCTATGGCTACACCTTC.

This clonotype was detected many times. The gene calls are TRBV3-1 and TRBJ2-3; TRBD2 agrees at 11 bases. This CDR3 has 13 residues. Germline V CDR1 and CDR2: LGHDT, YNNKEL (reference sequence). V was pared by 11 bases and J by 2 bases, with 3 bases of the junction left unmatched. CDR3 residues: CASTSGVTDTQYF. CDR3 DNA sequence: TGTGCCTCGACTAGCGGGGTCACAGATACGCAGTATTTT.

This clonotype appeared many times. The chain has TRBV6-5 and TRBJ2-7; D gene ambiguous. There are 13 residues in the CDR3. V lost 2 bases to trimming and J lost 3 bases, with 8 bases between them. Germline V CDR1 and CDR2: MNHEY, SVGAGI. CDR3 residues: CASSYGPRYEQYF. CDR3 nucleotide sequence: TGTGCCAGCAGTTACGGACCGCGCTACGAGCAGTACTTC.

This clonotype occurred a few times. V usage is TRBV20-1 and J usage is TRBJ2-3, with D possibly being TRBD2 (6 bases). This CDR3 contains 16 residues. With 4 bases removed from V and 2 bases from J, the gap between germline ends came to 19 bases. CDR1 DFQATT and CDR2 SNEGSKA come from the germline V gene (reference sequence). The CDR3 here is CSANPPSGSPTDTQYF. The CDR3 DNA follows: TGCAGTGCTAACCCGCCGAGCGGGTCCCCCACAGATACGCAGTATTTT.